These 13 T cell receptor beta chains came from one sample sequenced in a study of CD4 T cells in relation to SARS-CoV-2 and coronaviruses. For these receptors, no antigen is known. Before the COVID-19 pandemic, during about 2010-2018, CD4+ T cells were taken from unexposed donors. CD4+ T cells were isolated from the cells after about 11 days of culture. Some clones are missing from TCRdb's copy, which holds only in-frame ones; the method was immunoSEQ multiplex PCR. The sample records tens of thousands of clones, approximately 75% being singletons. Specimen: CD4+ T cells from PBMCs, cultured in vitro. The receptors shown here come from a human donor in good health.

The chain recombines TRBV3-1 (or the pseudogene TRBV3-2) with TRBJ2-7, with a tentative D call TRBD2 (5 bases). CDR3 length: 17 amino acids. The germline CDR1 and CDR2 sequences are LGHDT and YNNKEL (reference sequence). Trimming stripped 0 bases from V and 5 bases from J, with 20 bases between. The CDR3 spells CASSQEGPGILTNEQYF. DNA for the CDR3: TGTGCCAGCAGCCAAGAGGGCCCGGGAATCCTCACCAACGAGCAGTACTTC.

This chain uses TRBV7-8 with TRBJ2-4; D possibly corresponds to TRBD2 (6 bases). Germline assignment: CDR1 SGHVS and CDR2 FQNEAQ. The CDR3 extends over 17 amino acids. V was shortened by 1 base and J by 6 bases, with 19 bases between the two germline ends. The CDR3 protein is CASSLVTRRAGRNIQYF. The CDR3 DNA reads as TGTGCCAGCAGCTTAGTGACCAGGAGGGCCGGGAGAAACATTCAGTACTTC.

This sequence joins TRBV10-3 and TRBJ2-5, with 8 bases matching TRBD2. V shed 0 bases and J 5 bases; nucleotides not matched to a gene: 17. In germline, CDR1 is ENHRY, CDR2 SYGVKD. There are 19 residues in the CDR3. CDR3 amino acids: CAISESTGGSGFHGETQYF. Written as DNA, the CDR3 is TGTGCCATCAGTGAGTCGACGGGGGGGTCAGGGTTTCACGGCGAGACCCAGTACTTC.

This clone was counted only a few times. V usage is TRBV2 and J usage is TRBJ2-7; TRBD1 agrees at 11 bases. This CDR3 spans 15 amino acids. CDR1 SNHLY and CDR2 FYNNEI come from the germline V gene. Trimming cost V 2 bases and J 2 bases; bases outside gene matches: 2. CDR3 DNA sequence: TGTGCCAGCAGTGAACGGGACAGGGGGACCTACGAGCAGTACTTC. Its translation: CASSERDRGTYEQYF.

The CDR3 DNA reads TGTGCCAGTACCACGGGACAGATGAACACTGAAGCTTTCTTT. Protein: CASTTGQMNTEAFF. The chain joins TRBV19 to TRBJ1-1; 7 nucleotides agree with TRBD1. The germline gives CDR1 LNHDA, CDR2 SQIVND (reference sequence). The CDR3 sequence is 14 residues long. After removal of 7 bases from V and 0 bases from J, the junction contained 5 bases not matched to a gene.

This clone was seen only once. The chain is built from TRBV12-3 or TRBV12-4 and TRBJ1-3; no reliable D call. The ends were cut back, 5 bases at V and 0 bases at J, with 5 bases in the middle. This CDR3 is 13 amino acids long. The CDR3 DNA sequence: TGTGCCAGCAGTCAAAGCTCTGGAAACACCATATATTTT. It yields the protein CASSQSSGNTIYF.

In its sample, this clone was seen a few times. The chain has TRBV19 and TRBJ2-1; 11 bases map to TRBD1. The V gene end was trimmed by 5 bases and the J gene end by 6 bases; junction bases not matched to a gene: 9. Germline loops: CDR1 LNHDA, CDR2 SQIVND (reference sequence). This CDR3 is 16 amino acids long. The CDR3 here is CASSLRTGTGGNEQFF. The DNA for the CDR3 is TGTGCCAGTAGTTTGAGAACCGGGACAGGGGGCAATGAGCAGTTCTTC.

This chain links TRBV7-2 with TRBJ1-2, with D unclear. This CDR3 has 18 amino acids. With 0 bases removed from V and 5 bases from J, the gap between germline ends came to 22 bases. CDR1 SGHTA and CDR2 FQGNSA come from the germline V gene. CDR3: CASSLASGPAQSTYGYTF. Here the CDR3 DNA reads TGTGCCAGCAGCTTAGCGAGTGGGCCAGCCCAGTCAACTTATGGCTACACCTTC.

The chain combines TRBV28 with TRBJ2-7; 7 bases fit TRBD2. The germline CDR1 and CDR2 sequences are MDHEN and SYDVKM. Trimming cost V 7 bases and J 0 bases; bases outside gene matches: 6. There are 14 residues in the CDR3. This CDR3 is CASILSGNSYEQYF. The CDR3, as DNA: TGTGCCAGCATCCTGAGCGGGAACTCCTACGAGCAGTACTTC.

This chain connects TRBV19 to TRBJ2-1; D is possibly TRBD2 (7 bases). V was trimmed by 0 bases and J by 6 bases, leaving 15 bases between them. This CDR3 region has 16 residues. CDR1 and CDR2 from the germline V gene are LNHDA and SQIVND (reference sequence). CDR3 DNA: TGTGCCAGTAGTATAGAGGGGGCGGGAGCCCTCAATGAGCAGTTCTTC. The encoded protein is CASSIEGAGALNEQFF. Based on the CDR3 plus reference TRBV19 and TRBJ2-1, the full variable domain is DGGITQSPKYLFRKEGQNVTLSCEQNLNHDAMYWYRQDPGQGLRLIYYSQIVNDFQKGDIAEGYSVSREKKESFPLTVTSAQKNPTAFYLCASSIEGAGALNEQFFGPGTRLTVL.

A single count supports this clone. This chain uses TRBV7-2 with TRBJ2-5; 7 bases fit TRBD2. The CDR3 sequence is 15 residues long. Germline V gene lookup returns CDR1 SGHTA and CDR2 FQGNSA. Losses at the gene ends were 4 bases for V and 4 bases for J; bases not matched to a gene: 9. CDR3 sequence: CASSSGGEVSETQYF. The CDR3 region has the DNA TGTGCCAGCAGCTCTGGGGGGGAGGTTTCAGAGACCCAGTACTTC.

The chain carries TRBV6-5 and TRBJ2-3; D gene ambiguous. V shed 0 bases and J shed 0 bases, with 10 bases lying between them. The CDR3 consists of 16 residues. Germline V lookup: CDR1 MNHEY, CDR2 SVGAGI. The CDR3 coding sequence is TGTGCCAGCAGTTACTCGCCCGACCTTAGCACAGATACGCAGTATTTT. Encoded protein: CASSYSPDLSTDTQYF.

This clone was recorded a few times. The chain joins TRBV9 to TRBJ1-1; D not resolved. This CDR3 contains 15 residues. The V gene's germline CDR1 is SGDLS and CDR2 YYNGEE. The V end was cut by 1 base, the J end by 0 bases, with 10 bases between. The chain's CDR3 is CASSVLGSMNTEAFF. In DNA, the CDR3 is TGTGCCAGCAGCGTATTGGGCAGCATGAACACTGAAGCTTTCTTT.